These 25 T cell receptor beta chains came from one sample sequenced in a study of T-cell memory formation after mild COVID-19. TCRdb ran MiXCR on the 5' RACE reads and lists one entry per CDR3 protein. The profile covers roughly 450,000 distinct CDR3 sequences, with about 18% appearing a single time and roughly 12% taken by the ten largest. The sequencing sample was made of PBMCs or a T cell subset sorted from them (not recorded which). These receptors were taken from an adult woman who had mild COVID-19 (a few samples of this study predate the infection). Cell type and time point are not known.

The chain carries TRBV19 and TRBJ1-4; the match to TRBD1 covers 9 bases. With 6 bases clipped from V and 8 bases from J, the junction kept 7 bases outside the gene matches. The germline V gene encodes CDR1 LNHDA and CDR2 SQIVND (reference sequence). This CDR3 has 14 amino acids. The CDR3 DNA reads as TGTGCCAGTAGCCCACAGGGGGCCTGGGAAAAACTGTTTTTT. Amino acid sequence: CASSPQGAWEKLFF.

The sample holds a few counts of this clonotype. The chain combines TRBV6-2 or TRBV6-3 with TRBJ2-3, with unresolved D. Trimming stripped 6 bases from V and 2 bases from J, with 15 bases between. The CDR3 covers 15 residues. Germline CDR1 is MNHEY and CDR2 is SVGEGT. CDR3 sequence: CASSPRVALTDTQYF. In DNA, the CDR3 is TGTGCCAGCAGCCCACGGGTGGCGCTCACAGATACGCAGTATTTT.

This clonotype came up a few times. The chain uses TRBV27 and TRBJ2-1; D is unresolved. The V gene lost 7 bases and the J gene lost 0 bases, with 4 bases spanning the gap. The CDR3 is 12 amino acids. Germline values: CDR1 MNHEY, CDR2 SMNVEV (reference sequence). CDR3 bases: TGTGCCAGCATCGGCTCCTACAATGAGCAGTTCTTC. It specifies CASIGSYNEQFF.

The rearrangement joins TRBV15 to TRBJ2-3; 7 bases align to TRBD1. J gave up 8 bases and V 3 bases, and 14 bases lay outside the gene matches. The CDR3 is 16 residues long. The germline V gene has CDR1 LNHNV and CDR2 YYDKDF (reference sequence). CDR3 nucleotides: TGTGCCACCAGCAGGGTGACAGGGAAGCGTTGGGGTACGCAGTATTTT. It codes for CATSRVTGKRWGTQYF.

This clonotype was observed at least ten times. The rearrangement uses TRBV5-1 and TRBJ2-7; D possibly corresponds to TRBD2 (5 bases). Trimming removed 3 bases from V and 6 bases from J, with 13 bases in between. The V gene's germline CDR1 is SGHRS and CDR2 YFSETQ. There are 13 residues in the CDR3. The CDR3 sequence is CASSSRPEGEQYF. DNA of the CDR3: TGCGCCAGCAGCTCGCGCCCCGAGGGCGAGCAGTACTTC. The full variable domain, in which reference TRBV5-1 and TRBJ2-7 provide the parts outside the CDR3, is KAGVTQTPRYLIKTRGQQVTLSCSPISGHRSVSWYQQTPGQGLQFLFEYFSETQRNKGNFPGRFSGRQFSNSRSEMNVSTLELGDSALYLCASSSRPEGEQYFGPGTRLTVT.

This chain connects TRBV12-3 or TRBV12-4 to TRBJ2-7; TRBD2 matches 12 bases. The V and J ends lost 5 bases and 10 bases, in that order; junction bases with no gene match: 6. The CDR3 is 13 amino acids. CDR3 sequence: CASSVLAGGPQYF. The CDR3 DNA reads as TGTGCCAGCAGTGTCCTAGCGGGAGGGCCACAGTACTTC.

This clonotype was picked up a small number of times. The J gene is TRBJ2-3, the V gene TRBV3-1; D unresolved. The CDR3 has 13 amino acids. From germline, CDR1 is LGHDT and CDR2 YNNKEL (reference sequence). The V end was cut by 4 bases, the J end by 3 bases, with 8 bases between. The CDR3 protein is CASSRIRTDTQYF. The CDR3 DNA reads TGTGCCAGCAGCCGGATTCGGACAGATACGCAGTATTTT.

This clonotype was detected only a few times. The V call is TRBV7-8, the J call TRBJ2-1; 11 bases match TRBD2. CDR3 length: 15 amino acids. J was trimmed by 6 bases and V by 4 bases; bases with no gene match: 5. Germline V gene sequence: CDR1 SGHVS, CDR2 FQNEAQ. CDR3 protein: CASSYVAGGRNEQFF. Here the CDR3 DNA reads TGTGCCAGCAGCTATGTAGCGGGGGGGCGCAATGAGCAGTTCTTC. The full variable domain, with the rest looked up from reference TRBV7-8 and TRBJ2-1, is GAGVSQSPRYKVAKRGQDVALRCDPISGHVSLFWYQQALGQGPEFLTYFQNEAQLDKSGLPSDRFFAERPEGSVSTLKIQRTQQEDSAVYLCASSYVAGGRNEQFFGPGTRLTVL.

V usage is TRBV9 and J usage is TRBJ1-1; no clear D. Germline CDR1 is SGDLS and CDR2 is YYNGEE. This CDR3 comprises 16 residues. The V and J ends lost 0 bases and 3 bases respectively, with 15 bases between them. The CDR3 is CASSVEIVAADTEAFF. The CDR3 nucleotides are TGTGCCAGCAGCGTAGAGATTGTGGCGGCCGACACTGAAGCTTTCTTT.

This clonotype turned up a few times. The rearrangement joins TRBV10-3 to TRBJ1-3; D is possibly TRBD1 (5 bases). This CDR3 is built from 14 residues. Deletions cut 7 bases from V and 4 bases from J, with 14 bases between. From germline, CDR1 is ENHRY and CDR2 SYGVKD. CDR3 protein: CAIKGQGTGNTIYF. The DNA of the CDR3 is TGTGCCATCAAGGGGCAGGGCACCGGAAACACCATATATTTT.

This clonotype was observed a handful of times. The V gene is TRBV11-2, the J gene TRBJ2-5; the D gene is possibly TRBD2 (5 bases). Between the trimmed V and J ends, which lost 7 bases and 2 bases, there was a span of 17 bases. The length of the CDR3 is 15 residues. Germline V gene lookup returns CDR1 SGHAT and CDR2 FQNNGV. The CDR3 region is CASNLGGTTQETQYF. For the CDR3, the DNA is TGTGCCAGCAATCTCGGAGGAACTACACAAGAGACCCAGTACTTC.

The genes are TRBV2 and TRBJ2-1; D is undetermined. The CDR3 has 15 residues. V was trimmed by 2 bases and J by 0 bases, leaving 8 bases between them. Germline CDR1 and CDR2: SNHLY and FYNNEI. This CDR3 reads CASSEIVSSYNEQFF. The CDR3 DNA reads as TGTGCCAGCAGTGAAATCGTTAGCTCCTACAATGAGCAGTTCTTC.

There are a few counts of this clonotype. The chain is built from TRBV2 and TRBJ2-2, with 7 bases that match TRBD1. The germline V gene encodes CDR1 SNHLY and CDR2 FYNNEI. The CDR3 loop spans 15 amino acids. The ends lost 4 bases at V and 8 bases at J; junction bases unmatched: 10. The CDR3 reads CASSALTGAGGELFF. In DNA form, the CDR3 reads TGTGCCAGCAGTGCCCTTACAGGGGCAGGAGGGGAGCTGTTTTTT. The full variable domain, its missing parts supplied by reference TRBV2 and TRBJ2-2, is EPEVTQTPSHQVTQMGQEVILRCVPISNHLYFYWYRQILGQKVEFLVSFYNNEISEKSEIFDDQFSVERPDGSNFTLKIRSTKLEDSAMYFCASSALTGAGGELFFGEGSRLTVL.

The chain uses TRBV4-1 and TRBJ2-7; possibly TRBD1 for D (6 bases). Trimming cost V 1 base and J 2 bases, with 21 bases left between them. The CDR3 consists of 18 residues. Germline CDR1 and CDR2: MGHRA and YSYEKL. CDR3 DNA: TGCGCCAGCAGCCAAGCACCCCTGGGCAGGACAGAGACCTACGAGCAGTACTTC. It is translated as CASSQAPLGRTETYEQYF.

The chain recombines TRBV6-6 with TRBJ1-1; the D gene is possibly TRBD1 (6 bases). The CDR3 contains 13 residues. V dropped 7 bases and J dropped 4 bases, with 13 bases sitting between them. From germline, CDR1 is MNHNY and CDR2 SVGAGI (reference sequence). Here the CDR3 DNA reads TGTGCCAGCATGGGGACATCCCGCACTGAAGCTTTCTTT. Amino acids: CASMGTSRTEAFF.

The rearrangement uses TRBV7-3 and TRBJ1-2; 9 nucleotides agree with TRBD1. This CDR3 has 13 residues. The V segment lost 10 bases and the J segment 5 bases; nucleotides outside the gene matches: 8. CDR1 is SGHTA, CDR2 FQGTGA, per germline. The CDR3 reads CAIPTGTGYGYTF. The CDR3 DNA reads TGTGCCATACCAACCGGGACAGGGTATGGCTACACCTTC.

This chain uses TRBV6-2 or TRBV6-3 with TRBJ2-1, with D possibly being TRBD1 or TRBD2 (6 bases each). Germline CDR1 reads MNHEY; CDR2 reads SVGEGT. The CDR3 loop spans 13 amino acids. The V and J ends lost 10 bases and 5 bases respectively, with 15 bases between them. CDR3 protein: CATLRDTHNEQFF. CDR3 coding DNA: TGTGCCACCTTGCGGGACACCCACAATGAGCAGTTCTTC.

The chain recombines TRBV9 with TRBJ1-4; D is undetermined. Trimming stripped 0 bases from V and 0 bases from J, with 12 bases between. The CDR3 sequence is 17 residues long. Germline V gene data show CDR1 as SGDLS and CDR2 as YYNGEE. DNA of the CDR3: TGTGCCAGCAGCGTAGGAGTGGGGAGACCAACTAATGAAAAACTGTTTTTT. Translation: CASSVGVGRPTNEKLFF.

This clonotype was detected a few times. The CDR3 nucleotides read TGCGCCAGCAGCTTGCCGACAGGGTTCGAGCAGTACTTC. Protein product: CASSLPTGFEQYF. The gene calls are TRBV5-1 and TRBJ2-7, with 7 nucleotides matching TRBD1. CDR1 and CDR2 (germline): SGHRS, YFSETQ. Trimming removed 1 base from V and 6 bases from J; junction bases left unmatched: 4. The CDR3 is made up of 13 amino acids.

V and J are TRBV6-5 and TRBJ2-7; 7 bases are a match to TRBD2. The ends lost 5 bases at V and 2 bases at J; junction bases unmatched: 3. CDR1 and CDR2 (germline): MNHEY, SVGAGI. This CDR3 has 13 amino acids. Written as DNA, the CDR3 is TGTGCCAGCAGTCGGACTAGGGCCTACGAGCAGTACTTC. Amino acids: CASSRTRAYEQYF.

As DNA, the CDR3 is TGCAGTGCGGAGACTAGCGGGGGAAACGAGCAGTACTTC. Translated, it gives CSAETSGGNEQYF. The chain combines TRBV20-1 with TRBJ2-7; 12 positions match TRBD2. CDR1 is DFQATT and CDR2 is SNEGSKA in the germline V gene (reference sequence). V shed 6 bases, J shed 5 bases, and the junction held 5 bases outside the gene matches. The CDR3 runs to 13 residues.

This clonotype was observed a few times. The rearrangement uses TRBV10-3 and TRBJ2-2; 7 bases agree with TRBD1. J was trimmed by 1 base and V by 4 bases; bases with no gene match: 6. This CDR3 region has 16 residues. Per the germline V gene, CDR1 is ENHRY and CDR2 is SYGVKD. CDR3 nucleotides: TGTGCCATCAGTGCCACAGGGGAAGAGAACACCGGGGAGCTGTTTTTT. Its translation is CAISATGEENTGELFF.

There are a few counts of this clonotype. The chain carries TRBV7-6 and TRBJ2-7; tentative D call: TRBD2 (6 bases). The ends were cut back, 0 bases at V and 0 bases at J, with 15 bases in the middle. In germline, CDR1 is SGHVS, CDR2 FNYEAQ. The CDR3 extends over 17 amino acids. CDR3 loop: CASSLARSAGHSYEQYF. In nucleotides, the CDR3 is TGTGCCAGCAGCTTAGCGCGGTCGGCGGGGCACTCCTACGAGCAGTACTTC.

This chain links TRBV7-9 with TRBJ1-4; unclear D gene. In germline, CDR1 is SEHNR, CDR2 FQNEAQ (reference sequence). Trimming pared 6 bases from V and 3 bases from J, leaving 8 bases between. The CDR3 extends over 13 amino acids. The DNA of the CDR3 is TGTGCCAGCAGTCGTCAGCCTAATGAAAAACTGTTTTTT. As protein: CASSRQPNEKLFF.

This sequence joins TRBV29-1 and TRBJ2-1; D unclear. In germline, CDR1 is SQVTM, CDR2 ANQGSEA. The CDR3 is made up of 11 amino acids. V lost 8 bases and J lost 1, with 6 bases in between. The CDR3 bases are TGCAGCATACAGTCCTACAATGAGCAGTTCTTC. It encodes CSIQSYNEQFF.